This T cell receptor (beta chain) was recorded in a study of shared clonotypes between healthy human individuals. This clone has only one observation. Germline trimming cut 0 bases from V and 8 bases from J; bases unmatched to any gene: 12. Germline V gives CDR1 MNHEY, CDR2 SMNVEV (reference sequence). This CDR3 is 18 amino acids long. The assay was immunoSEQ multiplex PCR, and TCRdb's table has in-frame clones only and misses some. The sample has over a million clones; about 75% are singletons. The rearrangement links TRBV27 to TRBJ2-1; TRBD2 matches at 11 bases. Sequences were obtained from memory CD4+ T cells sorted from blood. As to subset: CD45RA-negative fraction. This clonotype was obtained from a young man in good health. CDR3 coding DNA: TGTGCCAGCAGTTTATCTAGCGGGAGGGCCAGGCTCACCGATGAGCAGTTCTTC. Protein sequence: CASSLSSGRARLTDEQFF.